One and the same sample provided the 26 T cell receptor beta chains below, sequenced in a study of T-cell memory formation after mild COVID-19. TCRdb reanalysed the 5' RACE reads using MiXCR and keeps one entry per CDR3 protein. The table includes roughly 170,000 distinct CDR3 sequences, about 18% detected once. The material sequenced was PBMCs or a T cell subset sorted from them (not recorded which). The receptor set was obtained from a young man who had mild COVID-19 (a few samples of this study predate the infection). Cell type and time point are not known.

This clonotype was recorded at least ten times. The J gene is TRBJ2-3, the V gene TRBV20-1; D is perhaps TRBD1 or TRBD2 (5 bases each). This CDR3 is built from 15 residues. Germline V gives CDR1 DFQATT, CDR2 SNEGSKA (reference sequence). V was shortened by 7 bases and J by 3 bases, with 20 bases between the two germline ends. The CDR3 here is CSVRPGTSSTDTQYF. The DNA for the CDR3 is TGCAGTGTTCGACCCGGGACCTCGAGTACAGATACGCAGTATTTT.

This clonotype was seen a handful of times. V and J are TRBV5-1 and TRBJ1-4; D unresolved. This CDR3 is 15 amino acids long. Germline loops: CDR1 SGHRS, CDR2 YFSETQ. The ends were cut back, 4 bases at V and 8 bases at J, with 18 bases in the middle. The CDR3 sequence is CASSLGILQGEKLFF. In nucleotides, the CDR3 is TGCGCCAGCAGCCTTGGGATTCTCCAAGGAGAAAAACTGTTTTTT.

A few counts support this clonotype. The J gene is TRBJ2-2, the V gene TRBV10-1; 8 bases are shared with TRBD2. V lost 5 bases to trimming and J lost 6 bases; unmatched junction nucleotides: 5. Germline CDR1 reads WNHNN; CDR2 reads SYGVQD (reference sequence). CDR3 size: 14 residues. CDR3 amino acids: CASSIGTSPGELFF. The CDR3 coding sequence is TGCGCCAGCAGTATCGGGACTAGTCCCGGGGAGCTGTTTTTT.

This clonotype was seen a handful of times. The chain employs TRBV6-5 and TRBJ2-3; D remains ambiguous. V was shortened by 3 bases and J by 4 bases, with 20 bases between the two germline ends. The V gene's germline CDR1 is MNHEY and CDR2 SVGAGI. This CDR3 comprises 17 residues. CDR3 coding DNA: TGTGCCAGCAGTTATTCAGCCTCGGGTAACCCACCAGATACGCAGTATTTT. The encoded protein is CASSYSASGNPPDTQYF.

This rearrangement joins TRBV27 to TRBJ2-5; 8 bases line up with TRBD2. The CDR3 totals 13 residues. J lost 5 bases, V lost 6 bases, and 5 bases had no gene match. Germline CDR1 is MNHEY and CDR2 is SMNVEV (reference sequence). This CDR3 is CASRRGAAETQYF. DNA for the CDR3: TGTGCCAGCAGGCGGGGGGCGGCGGAGACCCAGTACTTC.

The chain links TRBV3-1 to TRBJ2-3; D is perhaps TRBD1 or TRBD2 (5 bases each). The CDR3 is 15 residues long. Trimming pared 1 base from V and 2 bases from J, leaving 10 bases between. Germline lookup yields CDR1 LGHDT and CDR2 YNNKEL (reference sequence). CDR3 amino acids: CASSQGVGTTDTQYF. Written as DNA, the CDR3 is TGTGCCAGCAGCCAAGGTGTGGGGACCACAGATACGCAGTATTTT.

This clonotype was found a few times. The genes are TRBV5-1 and TRBJ2-7; D gene ambiguous. Trimming removed 1 base at V and 0 bases at J, with 5 bases between. Germline assignment: CDR1 SGHRS and CDR2 YFSETQ. The CDR3 runs to 13 residues. CDR3 loop: CASSLPDSYEQYF. The CDR3 bases are TGCGCCAGCAGCTTGCCGGACTCCTACGAGCAGTACTTC. Full variable domain (rest looked up from reference TRBV5-1 and TRBJ2-7): KAGVTQTPRYLIKTRGQQVTLSCSPISGHRSVSWYQQTPGQGLQFLFEYFSETQRNKGNFPGRFSGRQFSNSRSEMNVSTLELGDSALYLCASSLPDSYEQYFGPGTRLTVT.

The chain uses TRBV6-6 and TRBJ2-2; D may be TRBD1 (6 bases). This CDR3 spans 13 amino acids. The V and J ends lost 10 bases and 1 base respectively, with 10 bases between them. Germline V gene data show CDR1 as MNHNY and CDR2 as SVGAGI (reference sequence). This CDR3 reads CAIRQENTGELFF. CDR3 sequence (DNA): TGTGCCATTCGACAGGAGAACACCGGGGAGCTGTTTTTT.

This clonotype was detected only a few times. The chain is built from TRBV10-3 and TRBJ2-7, with a weak D call TRBD1 (6 bases). Trimming removed 4 bases at V and 3 bases at J, with 10 bases between. The CDR3 sequence is 13 residues long. The germline V gene encodes CDR1 ENHRY and CDR2 SYGVKD. The CDR3 nucleotides read TGTGCCATCAGTGTCGGGACACACTACGAGCAGTACTTC. It encodes CAISVGTHYEQYF.

J is TRBJ2-3 and V is TRBV4-1; D is possibly TRBD1 (5 bases). V was trimmed by 4 bases and J by 4 bases, leaving 9 bases between them. In germline, CDR1 is MGHRA, CDR2 YSYEKL. The CDR3 length is 13 residues. Here the CDR3 reads CASSPETADTQYF. The CDR3 DNA reads as TGCGCCAGCAGCCCCGAGACAGCAGATACGCAGTATTTT.

This clonotype was picked up a small number of times. The J gene is TRBJ1-2, the V gene TRBV6-5; no definite D call. The CDR3 covers 13 residues. Trimming removed 2 bases from V and 4 bases from J, with 8 bases in between. Germline V gives CDR1 MNHEY, CDR2 SVGAGI. The CDR3 sequence is CASSYGRGYGYTF. CDR3 in DNA: TGTGCCAGCAGTTACGGTAGAGGCTATGGCTACACCTTC.

This clonotype was found a few times. A much larger clone differs from this one at a single base, so this may be a read error. The rearrangement joins TRBV5-1 to TRBJ2-5, with no clear D. Germline V gene lookup returns CDR1 SGHRS and CDR2 YFSETQ. The CDR3 runs 13 residues. CDR3 in amino acids: CASSMIVQETRYF. DNA of the CDR3: TGCGCCAGCAGCATGATAGTACAAGAGACCCGGTACTTC.

The CDR3 nucleotides are TGTGCCAGCAGTACGCGACTAGCGGGGGCTCCACTGGATACGCAGTATTTT. Amino acids: CASSTRLAGAPLDTQYF. The J gene is TRBJ2-3, the V gene TRBV12-3 or TRBV12-4, with TRBD2 matching 12 bases. Unmatched junction bases numbered 12, after V lost 5 bases and J lost 6 bases. This CDR3 spans 17 amino acids.

This clonotype occurred a few times. The chain links TRBV20-1 to TRBJ2-3; D unclear. There are 14 residues in the CDR3. V was cut by 3 bases and J by 0 bases, with 10 bases left in between. Germline CDR1 reads DFQATT; CDR2 reads SNEGSKA (reference sequence). CDR3 protein: CSARPAASTDTQYF. The CDR3 DNA follows: TGCAGTGCTAGGCCGGCGGCTAGCACAGATACGCAGTATTTT.

This chain connects TRBV27 to TRBJ2-5, with 10 bases matching TRBD2. The CDR3 consists of 18 residues. Unmatched junction bases numbered 15, after V lost 6 bases and J lost 2 bases. Germline V gene sequence: CDR1 MNHEY, CDR2 SMNVEV (reference sequence). The CDR3 here is CASSPRGGAGGKQETQYF. The CDR3 bases are TGTGCCAGCAGCCCCCGTGGCGGAGCGGGGGGGAAGCAAGAGACCCAGTACTTC.

This clonotype was counted only a few times. The rearrangement uses TRBV3-1 and TRBJ2-7; D is perhaps TRBD1 (5 bases). The V gene's germline CDR1 is LGHDT and CDR2 YNNKEL (reference sequence). This CDR3 contains 16 residues. Trimming stripped 1 base from V and 0 bases from J, with 13 bases between. The CDR3 reads CASSQGRQWSSYEQYF. Written as DNA, the CDR3 is TGTGCCAGCAGCCAAGGTCGACAGTGGAGCTCCTACGAGCAGTACTTC.

This clonotype has a count of ten or more. The junction does not match germline at one end; this may be a read error. V and J are TRBV5-1 and TRBJ2-3; D tentatively fits TRBD1 or TRBD2 (5 bases each). CDR1 and CDR2 (germline): SGHRS, YFSETQ. The CDR3 is 14 amino acids. The CDR3 region has the DNA TGTGCCAGCAGCTTAGCGCCGGGGACGGATACGCAGTATTTT. Amino acid sequence: CASSLAPGTDTQYF.

The J gene is TRBJ2-5, the V gene TRBV12-3 or TRBV12-4; 7 bases map to TRBD2. The CDR3 totals 13 residues. With V trimmed by 5 bases and J by 4 bases, 4 bases remained unmatched. CDR3 DNA: TGTGCCAGCAGTCGAGAGCGGGGAGAGACCCAGTACTTC. Translating it yields CASSRERGETQYF.

The CDR3 spells CASTRSGVETQYF. DNA for the CDR3: TGTGCCAGCACGCGCTCGGGGGTAGAGACCCAGTACTTC. The chain is built from TRBV12-3 or TRBV12-4 and TRBJ2-5, with a possible D match to TRBD2 (6 bases). This CDR3 has 13 amino acids. Trimming left V 7 bases short and J 4 bases short, with 13 bases between.

V is TRBV15 and J is TRBJ1-1, with 11 bases that match TRBD1. The length of the CDR3 is 15 residues. Germline V CDR1 and CDR2: LNHNV, YYDKDF (reference sequence). The trim removed 1 base at V and 10 bases at J, leaving 8 bases unmatched. The DNA of the CDR3 is TGTGCCACCAGCAGAGCCGGGACAGGGGGTCTCGTAGCTTTCTTT. Amino acid sequence: CATSRAGTGGLVAFF.

This clonotype came up a few times. V gene TRBV28 combines with J gene TRBJ1-5, with D hard to call. Between the trimmed V and J ends, which lost 6 bases and 2 bases, there was a span of 11 bases. In germline, CDR1 is MDHEN, CDR2 SYDVKM. The CDR3 covers 14 residues. CDR3 in amino acids: CASRPDRRNQPQHF. The CDR3 DNA reads TGTGCCAGCAGACCGGACCGACGCAATCAGCCCCAGCATTTT.

This clonotype has only a few counts. The V and J genes are TRBV7-6 and TRBJ1-1; D is unresolved. The CDR3 totals 13 residues. The V gene lost 0 bases and the J gene lost 1 base, with 3 bases spanning the gap. The germline V gene has CDR1 SGHVS and CDR2 FNYEAQ. In DNA form, the CDR3 reads TGTGCCAGCAGCTTAGCAGCGAACACTGAAGCTTTCTTT. Amino acid sequence: CASSLAANTEAFF.

There are a few counts of this clonotype. The chain carries TRBV29-1 and TRBJ1-1, with 7 bases fitting TRBD1. Trimming removed 1 base from V and 11 bases from J; junction bases left unmatched: 10. The CDR3 is 13 amino acids. The germline CDR1 and CDR2 sequences are SQVTM and ANQGSEA. The CDR3 nucleotides are TGCAGCGTTGAAGCTAAATCGACAGGGATCGCTTTCTTT. This translates into CSVEAKSTGIAFF.

The CDR3 spells CASSLGTGGVDQPQHF. The CDR3, as DNA: TGTGCCAGCAGCCTAGGGACAGGGGGCGTCGATCAGCCCCAGCATTTT. The gene calls are TRBV7-8 and TRBJ1-5, with 12 bases fitting TRBD1. Trimming at V came to 5 bases and at J to 5 bases, leaving 7 bases not matched to a gene. Germline V lookup: CDR1 SGHVS, CDR2 FQNEAQ. The CDR3 is 16 residues long.

The CDR3 DNA reads as TGTGCCAGCAGTGGACCGACAGGTCCTACCAATTCACCCCTCCACTTT. Its translation: CASSGPTGPTNSPLHF. The rearrangement joins TRBV2 to TRBJ1-6, with D possibly matching TRBD1 (6 bases). V gave up 4 bases and J gave up 7 bases, with 17 bases separating them. The germline CDR1 and CDR2 sequences are SNHLY and FYNNEI. The CDR3 sequence is 16 residues long.

This clonotype was counted only a few times. V usage is TRBV20-1 and J usage is TRBJ1-1; TRBD1 is a possible D gene (5 bases). The CDR3 length is 18 residues. CDR1 DFQATT and CDR2 SNEGSKA come from the germline V gene (reference sequence). Trimming cost V 3 bases and J 0 bases, with 23 bases left between them. CDR3 DNA: TGCAGTGCTAGGAGAGTTCTGACAGCCCAATTGATGAACACTGAAGCTTTCTTT. Its translation: CSARRVLTAQLMNTEAFF.